This paragraph covers one TCR beta chain sequence. Its target is not known. TCRdb keeps only in-frame clones here, not all; method: immunoSEQ multiplex PCR. Here the sample spans about 130,000 clones, about 88% being singletons. Per germline, CDR1 SGHTA and CDR2 FQGNSA. This CDR3 contains 14 residues. Trimming shortened V by 5 bases and J by 5 bases, and 12 bases separated the two germline ends. No infections or other immune events were documented during collection. The sample belongs to a study of identifying expanded T cells in peripheral blood. Study-wide results and caveats: About 1.2 clones differed between technical replicates, versus roughly 16 and 20 over time. Variance in clone template counts between approximately two-week samples significantly increased with total template count across all healthy donors.

Sequencing was carried out using blood. This chain joins TRBV7-2 and TRBJ2-2; D uncertain. The TCR was taken from a person aged 18 to 70 in good health. The CDR3 loop is CASSLRIQTGELFF. In DNA form, the CDR3 reads TGTGCCAGCAGCCTGAGGATTCAGACCGGGGAGCTGTTTTTT.